This T cell receptor beta chain derives from a study of identical twins. Study results and caveats: Insertion counts were lower in abundant cord blood beta clonotypes, a trend that memory repertoires did not show.

This clonotype was picked up a small number of times. What it binds is not known. CDR3 length: 14 amino acids. The germline CDR1 and CDR2 sequences are KGHDR and SFDVKD. V gave up 6 bases and J gave up 4 bases; unmatched junction bases: 4. A universal primer site came from template switching; cDNA carried unique molecular identifiers. MiXCR, run by TCRdb on the 5' RACE reads, gives a single entry per CDR3 protein. In the table there are under 350,000 distinct CDR3 sequences, nearly 9.5% of which are singletons. The data also belong to a second study, concerning yellow fever vaccine responses in identical twins. This second report adds: Twins' T cell vaccine responses reportedly looked partly convergent, partly personalized.

Sequences were obtained from CD8+ T cells sorted from blood. The chain joins TRBV24-1 to TRBJ2-3; TRBD2 agrees at 9 bases. The source of this sequence is a woman in her late teens or twenties in good health. The DNA for the CDR3 is TGTGCCACCAGTTCTAGCGGGGTTTCAGATACGCAGTATTTT. It specifies CATSSSGVSDTQYF.